These T cell receptor beta chains were read from a single sample in a study of T cell changes during pregnancy in multiple sclerosis. Libraries were prepared by immunoSEQ multiplex PCR; TCRdb keeps only in-frame clonotypes and omits some of them. The table records some 73,000 clones, almost 95% of them present only once. This specimen was peripheral blood, taken in the third trimester of pregnancy. These receptors all stem from a female donor in good health, enrolled as a control in a pregnancy study. Both conserved end residues are part of each CDR3. Each record gives: V gene, clone size, J gene, CDR3 protein. Where a row states a size, it is once, few, many or the class of an expanded clone; other rows omit it.

>TRBV6-4|NA|TRBJ2-3
CASSDSAGGSTDTQYF
>TRBV2|NA|TRBJ2-3
CASSPGTGSTDTQYF
>TRBV18|NA|TRBJ1-2
CASSPDRGGYTF
>TRBV7-2|NA|TRBJ2-4
CASSWGGNLAKNIQYF
>TRBV28|NA|TRBJ2-7
CAGSVSGREEQYF
>TRBV10-3|NA|TRBJ2-3
CAISEGGRSTDTQYF
>TRBV14|NA|TRBJ2-7
CASSPRPGLAGEWEQYF
>TRBV7-9|NA|TRBJ1-1
CASLFPGGTEAFF
>TRBV6-5|NA|TRBJ2-1
CASSYSGQENEQFF
>TRBV19|NA|TRBJ2-3
CASSIPGLGGVQYF
>TRBV6-5|NA|TRBJ1-5
CASSWGDRGLNQPQHF
>TRBV28|NA|TRBJ2-5
CASSLSGGGETQYF
>TRBV5-1|NA|TRBJ2-3
CASSAGTGLHTDTQYF
>TRBV6-5|NA|TRBJ2-7
CASRLGGNEQYF
>TRBV4-1|NA|TRBJ2-3
CASSQKIAGVGTDTQYF
>TRBV13|NA|TRBJ2-7
CASSQLVPGGRGQYF
>TRBV19|NA|TRBJ2-5
CASSTTGGFGETQYF
>TRBV15|NA|TRBJ2-5
CATSRGGLKLAGRQETQYF
>TRBV28|NA|TRBJ2-7
CASRSTTYEQYF
>TRBV28|NA|TRBJ2-5
CASSLLAGTAGAQYF
>TRBV11-2|NA|TRBJ2-7
CASSSARGGYF
>TRBV5-5|NA|TRBJ2-7
CASSFDRAYEQYF
>TRBV7-3|NA|TRBJ2-5
CASSLGGLRGETQYF
>TRBV28|NA|TRBJ2-3
CASVGGTDTQYF
>TRBV29-1|NA|TRBJ2-3
CSVEQGGNTQYF
>TRBV7-8|NA|TRBJ1-5
CASSLVRVGNQPQHF
>TRBV7-9|NA|TRBJ2-1
CASSFVKDKAHNEQFF
>TRBV28|NA|TRBJ2-1
CASSLSGAAALF
>TRBV5-6|NA|TRBJ1-5
CASGAGGEPQHF
>TRBV25-1|NA|TRBJ2-1
CASSESSGGYNEQFF
>TRBV13|NA|TRBJ2-7
CASSSWGQGNEQYF
>TRBV6-1|NA|TRBJ1-2
CASSEAGDTWREGYTF
>TRBV5-6|NA|TRBJ1-6
CASSSTGTSSYNSPLHF
>TRBV7-2|NA|TRBJ1-1
CASSLVGVGTEAFF
>TRBV19|NA|TRBJ2-1
CASSARTGIYNEQFF
>TRBV7-2|NA|TRBJ1-5
CASSLSPTGNQPQHF
>TRBV5-8|NA|TRBJ2-7
CASSPEGQGSYEQYF
>TRBV29-1|few|TRBJ1-2
CSVDRVSYGYTF
>TRBV10-3|once|TRBJ1-1
CAISDTGRGTEAFF
>TRBV29-1|NA|TRBJ2-1
CSVVAGKVNEQFF
>TRBV19|once|TRBJ1-1
CASVKTGVNTEAFF
>TRBV19|NA|TRBJ2-2
CASNAGRNTGELFF
>TRBV6-5|NA|TRBJ1-2
CASSSRQFHLNYGYTF
>TRBV4-3|NA|TRBJ1-5
CASSQDREAYQPQHF
>TRBV28|NA|TRBJ1-1
CASKEGYTEAFF
>TRBV11-2|NA|TRBJ1-1
CASRAGGVNTEAFF